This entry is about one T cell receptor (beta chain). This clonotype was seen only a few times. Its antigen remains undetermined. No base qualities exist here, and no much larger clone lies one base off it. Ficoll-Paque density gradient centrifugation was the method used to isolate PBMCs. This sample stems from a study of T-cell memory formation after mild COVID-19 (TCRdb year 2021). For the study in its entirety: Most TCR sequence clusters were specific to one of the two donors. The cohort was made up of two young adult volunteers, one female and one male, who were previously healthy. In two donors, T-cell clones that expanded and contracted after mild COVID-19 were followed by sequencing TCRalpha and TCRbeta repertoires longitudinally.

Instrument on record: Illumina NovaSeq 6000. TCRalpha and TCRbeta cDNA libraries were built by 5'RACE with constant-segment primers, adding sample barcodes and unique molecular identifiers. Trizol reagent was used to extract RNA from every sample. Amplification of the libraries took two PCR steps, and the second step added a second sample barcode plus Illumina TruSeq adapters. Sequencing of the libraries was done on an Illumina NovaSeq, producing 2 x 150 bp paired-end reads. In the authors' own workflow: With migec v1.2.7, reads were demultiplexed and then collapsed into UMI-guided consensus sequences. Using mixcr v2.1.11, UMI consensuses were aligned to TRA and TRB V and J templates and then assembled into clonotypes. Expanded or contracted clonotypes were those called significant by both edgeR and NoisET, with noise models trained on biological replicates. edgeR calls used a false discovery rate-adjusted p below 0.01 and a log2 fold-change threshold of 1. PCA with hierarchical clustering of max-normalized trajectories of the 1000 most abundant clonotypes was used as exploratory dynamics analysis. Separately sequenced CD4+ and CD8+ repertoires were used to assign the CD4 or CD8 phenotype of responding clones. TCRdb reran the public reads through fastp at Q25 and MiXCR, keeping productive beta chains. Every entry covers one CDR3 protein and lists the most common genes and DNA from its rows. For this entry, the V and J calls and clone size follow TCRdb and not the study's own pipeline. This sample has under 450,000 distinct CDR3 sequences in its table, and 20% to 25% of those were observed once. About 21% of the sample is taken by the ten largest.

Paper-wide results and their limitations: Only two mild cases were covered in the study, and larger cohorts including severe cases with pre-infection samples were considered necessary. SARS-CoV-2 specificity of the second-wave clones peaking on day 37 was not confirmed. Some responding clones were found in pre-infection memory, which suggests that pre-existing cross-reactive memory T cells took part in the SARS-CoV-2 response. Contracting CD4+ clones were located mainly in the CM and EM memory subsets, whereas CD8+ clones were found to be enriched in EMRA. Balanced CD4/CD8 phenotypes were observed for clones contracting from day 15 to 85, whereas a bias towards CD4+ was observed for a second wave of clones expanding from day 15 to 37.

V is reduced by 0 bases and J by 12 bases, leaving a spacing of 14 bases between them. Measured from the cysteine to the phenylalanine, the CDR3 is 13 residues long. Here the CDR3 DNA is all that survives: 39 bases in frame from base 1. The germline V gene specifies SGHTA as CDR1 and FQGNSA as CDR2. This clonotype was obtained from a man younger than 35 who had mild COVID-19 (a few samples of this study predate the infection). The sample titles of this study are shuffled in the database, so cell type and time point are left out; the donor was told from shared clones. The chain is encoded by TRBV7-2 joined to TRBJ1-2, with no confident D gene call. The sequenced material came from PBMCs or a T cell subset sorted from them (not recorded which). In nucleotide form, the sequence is TGTGCCAGCAGCTTAGCCACAGACCCTCTCAACACCTTC. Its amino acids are CASSLATDPLNTF. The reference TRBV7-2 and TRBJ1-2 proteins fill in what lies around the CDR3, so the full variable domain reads GAGVSQSPSNKVTEKGKDVELRCDPISGHTALYWYRQSLGQGLEFLIYFQGNSAPDKSGLPSDRFSAERTGGSVSTLTIQRTQQEDSAVYLCASSLATDPLNTFGSGTRLTVV.